A selection of T cell receptor beta chains follows, all from one sample in a study of blood T cells in healthy people across ages. Each CDR3 protein is one row after TCRdb ran MiXCR on the 5' RACE reads. The table records fewer than 750,000 distinct CDR3 sequences, 40% to 50% of them present only once. What was sequenced was blood. These receptors originate from an elderly man in good health. The CDR3 runs from the conserved cysteine through the conserved F or W. D genes are given only for firm matches. Not all rows give a size; the values are once, few, many and, for expanded clones, a class.

CDR3 protein,CDR3 DNA,clone size,V gene,J gene,D gene
CASSYSPARRASYEQYF,TGTGCCAGCAGTTACAGTCCGGCCAGGCGAGCATCCTACGAGCAGTACTTC,.,TRBV6-2/TRBV6-3,TRBJ2-7,.
CASTNQGEADNEQFF,TGTGCCAGCACCAACCAAGGAGAGGCAGACAATGAGCAGTTCTTC,many,TRBV6-6,TRBJ2-1,.
CASSQDPGLAWDTQDF,TGCGCCAGCAGCCAAGATCCGGGACTAGCTTGGGATACGCAGGATTTT,.,TRBV4-3,TRBJ2-3,TRBD2
CASSFASGIYNEQFF,TGTGCCAGCAGCTTTGCTAGCGGGATCTACAATGAGCAGTTCTTC,.,TRBV11-2,TRBJ2-1,TRBD2
CASVRTSGGSRAPRQFF,TGTGCCAGCGTAAGGACTAGCGGGGGGTCGAGGGCCCCAAGGCAGTTCTTC,.,TRBV12-3/TRBV12-4,TRBJ2-1,TRBD2
CASSSGIGQFF,TGCGCCAGCAGCTCAGGGATAGGGCAGTTCTTC,few,TRBV5-1,TRBJ2-1,.
CATSRDVKAVNIQYF,TGTGCCACCAGCAGAGACGTGAAGGCCGTAAACATTCAGTACTTC,.,TRBV15,TRBJ2-4,.
CASSERVGSYEQYF,TGCGCCAGCAGTGAGAGGGTTGGTTCCTACGAGCAGTACTTC,.,TRBV10-1,TRBJ2-7,.
CASSSGTTAGEQFF,TGTGCTAGCAGCTCTGGGACTACAGCGGGTGAGCAGTTCTTC,few,TRBV7-7,TRBJ2-1,TRBD2
CASSRQPRGSDGYTF,TGTGCCAGCAGCCGTCAACCGAGGGGCAGCGATGGCTACACCTTC,.,TRBV7-2,TRBJ1-2,.
CSAGGAGDLSPLHF,TGCAGTGCCGGGGGCGCAGGGGATTTATCCCCCCTCCACTTT,.,TRBV20-1,TRBJ1-6,.
CASSLGHRAEAKYF,TGTGCCAGCAGCTTGGGACACCGGGCGGAGGCGAAGTACTTC,.,TRBV7-2,TRBJ2-7,.
CASSPGQGSPDTQYF,TGTGCCAGCAGCCCGGGACAGGGTTCCCCAGATACGCAGTATTTT,.,TRBV5-5,TRBJ2-3,TRBD1
CASLMGQDYEQYF,TGTGCCAGCCTGATGGGACAAGATTACGAGCAGTACTTC,once,TRBV6-1,TRBJ2-7,.
CASSLTGSYSYEQYF,TGTGCCAGCAGTCTTACAGGATCCTACTCCTACGAGCAGTACTTC,.,TRBV28,TRBJ2-7,.
CSAREGDRGGNSPLHF,TGCAGTGCTAGAGAAGGGGACAGGGGGGGTAATTCACCCCTCCACTTT,.,TRBV20-1,TRBJ1-6,TRBD1
CSAPAMGISSGNTIYF,TGCAGTGCCCCCGCGATGGGGATCAGCTCTGGAAACACCATATATTTT,.,TRBV20-1,TRBJ1-3,.
CATSRGDSSYNEQFF,TGTGCCACCAGCAGAGGGGACAGCTCCTACAATGAGCAGTTCTTC,few,TRBV15,TRBJ2-1,TRBD1
CSARKGGIVSYNEQFF,TGCAGTGCTAGAAAAGGGGGAATTGTCTCCTACAATGAGCAGTTCTTC,.,TRBV20-1,TRBJ2-1,.
CASLLRTGSREQYF,TGTGCCAGCCTTCTCCGGACAGGGTCTCGCGAGCAGTACTTC,.,TRBV6-5,TRBJ2-7,TRBD1
CSARAYRGQETQYF,TGCAGTGCTAGAGCGTACAGGGGGCAAGAGACCCAGTACTTC,.,TRBV20-1,TRBJ2-5,TRBD1
CSARDPGGNIQYF,TGCAGTGCTAGAGATCCCGGCGGGAACATTCAGTACTTC,.,TRBV20-1,TRBJ2-4,.
CASRNIGQGAGEAFF,TGTGCCAGCAGGAATATCGGACAGGGGGCCGGAGAAGCTTTCTTT,.,TRBV28,TRBJ1-1,TRBD1
CAISRDSSYNEQFF,TGTGCCATCAGCCGGGACAGCTCCTACAATGAGCAGTTCTTC,.,TRBV10-3,TRBJ2-1,TRBD1
CSASPTSGSISYEQYF,TGCAGTGCTAGTCCGACTAGCGGGAGCATTTCCTACGAGCAGTACTTC,few,TRBV20-1,TRBJ2-7,TRBD2
CASSQGPFNTQYF,TGTGCCAGCAGCCAAGGGCCCTTTAATACGCAGTATTTT,many,TRBV6-5,TRBJ2-3,.
CASSPSAVRRNYEQYF,TGTGCCAGCAGCCCATCAGCCGTACGTAGGAACTACGAGCAGTACTTC,.,TRBV7-6,TRBJ2-7,.
CSARLGATNTGELFF,TGCAGTGCTAGGCTCGGGGCCACTAACACCGGGGAGCTGTTTTTT,.,TRBV20-1,TRBJ2-2,.
CASSVAPQGRDIQYF,TGTGCCAGCAGCGTAGCCCCACAGGGTAGGGACATTCAGTACTTC,.,TRBV9,TRBJ2-4,.
CASVSGVSYNERYF,TGTGCCAGCGTGTCGGGAGTTTCCTACAATGAGCGGTACTTC,.,TRBV7-9,TRBJ2-5,.
CASSLARGGTSGDNEQFF,TGTGCCAGCAGCTTAGCGCGGGGTGGGACTAGCGGAGACAATGAGCAGTTCTTC,.,TRBV7-2,TRBJ2-1,TRBD2
CASSPDRVLYGYTF,TGTGCCAGCAGCCCGGACAGGGTCCTCTATGGCTACACCTTC,.,TRBV7-2,TRBJ1-2,TRBD1
CASSYSGRGAKSGLYF,TGTGCCAGCAGTTACTCAGGACGGGGGGCTAAGTCAGGGCTGTACTTC,.,TRBV6-6,TRBJ2-5,.
CASRTGGAQDKQFF,TGTGCCAGCAGGACAGGGGGCGCGCAGGATAAGCAGTTCTTC,.,TRBV5-6,TRBJ2-1,TRBD1
CSATREGIADTQYF,TGCAGTGCCACCCGGGAGGGGATCGCAGATACGCAGTATTTT,.,TRBV20-1,TRBJ2-3,TRBD2
CASTYDGTAVSGNTIYF,TGCGCCAGTACCTACGACGGGACAGCAGTCTCTGGAAACACCATATATTTT,.,TRBV5-1,TRBJ1-3,TRBD1
CASSRQVSGANVLTF,TGTGCCAGCAGCCGACAGGTCTCTGGGGCCAACGTCCTGACTTTC,.,TRBV5-6,TRBJ2-6,.
CASSARPTHNEQFF,TGCGCCAGCAGCGCCCGGCCCACCCACAATGAGCAGTTCTTC,.,TRBV4-3,TRBJ2-1,.
CASSQDSRLGETQYF,TGCGCCAGCAGCCAAGATAGTCGTCTAGGAGAGACCCAGTACTTC,.,TRBV4-1,TRBJ2-5,.
CASEEGVSVTDTQYF,TGTGCCAGCGAGGAGGGAGTATCGGTAACAGATACGCAGTATTTT,few,TRBV6-2/TRBV6-3,TRBJ2-3,.
CASSKTGMTQPQHF,TGTGCCAGCAGTAAAACAGGGATGACCCAGCCCCAGCATTTT,few,TRBV6-2/TRBV6-3,TRBJ1-5,.
CSVDWQGLGEQYF,TGCAGCGTTGATTGGCAGGGGCTCGGCGAGCAGTACTTC,few,TRBV29-1,TRBJ2-7,.
CASSPGQGATEAFF,TGTGCCAGCTCACCGGGACAGGGGGCCACTGAAGCTTTCTTT,few,TRBV18,TRBJ1-1,TRBD1
CASKRRETSSNEQFF,TGTGCCAGCAAGCGGCGGGAGACATCCTCCAATGAGCAGTTCTTC,few,TRBV7-9,TRBJ2-1,TRBD2
CSVDGNGHHEAFF,TGCAGCGTTGACGGCAATGGACATCATGAAGCTTTCTTT,.,TRBV29-1,TRBJ1-1,.
CASSLPERGEQFF,TGTGCCAGCAGTTTACCCGAGAGGGGTGAGCAGTTCTTC,.,TRBV27,TRBJ2-1,.